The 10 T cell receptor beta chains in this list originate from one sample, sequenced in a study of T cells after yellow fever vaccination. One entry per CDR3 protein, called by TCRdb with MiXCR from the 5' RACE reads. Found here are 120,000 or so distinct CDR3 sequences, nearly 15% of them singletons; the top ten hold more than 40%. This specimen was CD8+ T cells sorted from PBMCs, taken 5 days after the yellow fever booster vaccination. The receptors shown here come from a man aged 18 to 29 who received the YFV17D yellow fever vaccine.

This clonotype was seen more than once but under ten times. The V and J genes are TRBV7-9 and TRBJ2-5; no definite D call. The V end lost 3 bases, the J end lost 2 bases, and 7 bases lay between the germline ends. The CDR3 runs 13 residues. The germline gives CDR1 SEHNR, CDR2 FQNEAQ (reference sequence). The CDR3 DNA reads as TGTGCCAGCAGCTTTTTCGCTCAAGAGACCCAGTACTTC. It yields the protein CASSFFAQETQYF. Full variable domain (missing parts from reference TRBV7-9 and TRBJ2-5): DTGVSQNPRHKITKRGQNVTFRCDPISEHNRLYWYRQTLGQGPEFLTYFQNEAQLEKSRLLSDRFSAERPKGSFSTLEIQRTEQGDSAMYLCASSFFAQETQYFGPGTRLLVL.

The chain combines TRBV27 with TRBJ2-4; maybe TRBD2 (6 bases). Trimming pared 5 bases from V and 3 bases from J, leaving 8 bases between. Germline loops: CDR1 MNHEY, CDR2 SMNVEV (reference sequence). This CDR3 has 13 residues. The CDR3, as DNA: TGTGCCAGCAGTCACGGGGGCAAAAACATTCAGTACTTC. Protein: CASSHGGKNIQYF.

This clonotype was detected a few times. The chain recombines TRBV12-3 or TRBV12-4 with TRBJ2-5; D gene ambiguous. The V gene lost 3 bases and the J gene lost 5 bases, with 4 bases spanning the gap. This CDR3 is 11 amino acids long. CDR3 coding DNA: TGTGCCAGCAGTTTGGCGGAGACCCAGTACTTC. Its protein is CASSLAETQYF.

CDR3 protein: CASSFASPVVTEAFF. The DNA of the CDR3 is TGCGCCAGCAGCTTCGCCTCTCCTGTGGTAACTGAAGCTTTCTTT. The rearrangement uses TRBV5-1 and TRBJ1-1, with D uncertain. The CDR3 is 15 residues long. Trimming shortened V by 2 bases and J by 5 bases, and 16 bases separated the two germline ends. Germline CDR1 reads SGHRS; CDR2 reads YFSETQ.

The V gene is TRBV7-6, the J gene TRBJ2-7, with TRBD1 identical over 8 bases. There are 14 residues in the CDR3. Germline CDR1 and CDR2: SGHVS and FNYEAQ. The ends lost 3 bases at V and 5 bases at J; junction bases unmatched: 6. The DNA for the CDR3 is TGTGCCAGCAGCTTGGGACAGGAGATTCACGAGCAGTACTTC. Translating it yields CASSLGQEIHEQYF.

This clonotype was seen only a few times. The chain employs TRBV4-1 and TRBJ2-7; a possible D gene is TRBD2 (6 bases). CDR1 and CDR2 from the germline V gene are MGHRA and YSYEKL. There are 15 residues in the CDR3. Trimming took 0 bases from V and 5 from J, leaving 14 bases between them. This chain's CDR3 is CASSQEKTRLNEQYF. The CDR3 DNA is TGCGCCAGCAGCCAAGAAAAGACTAGACTTAACGAGCAGTACTTC.

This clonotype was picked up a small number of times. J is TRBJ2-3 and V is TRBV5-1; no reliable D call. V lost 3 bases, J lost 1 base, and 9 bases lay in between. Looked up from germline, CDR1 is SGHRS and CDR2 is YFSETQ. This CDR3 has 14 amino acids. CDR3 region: CASSSLQRTDTQYF. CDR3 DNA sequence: TGCGCCAGCAGCTCCCTACAGCGCACAGATACGCAGTATTTT.

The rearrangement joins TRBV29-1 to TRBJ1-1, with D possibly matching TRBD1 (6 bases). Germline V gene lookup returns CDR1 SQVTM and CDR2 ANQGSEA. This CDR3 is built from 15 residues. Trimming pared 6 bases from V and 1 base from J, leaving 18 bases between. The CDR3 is CSVAPMTGENTEAFF. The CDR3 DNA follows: TGCAGCGTGGCCCCTATGACAGGAGAGAACACTGAAGCTTTCTTT.

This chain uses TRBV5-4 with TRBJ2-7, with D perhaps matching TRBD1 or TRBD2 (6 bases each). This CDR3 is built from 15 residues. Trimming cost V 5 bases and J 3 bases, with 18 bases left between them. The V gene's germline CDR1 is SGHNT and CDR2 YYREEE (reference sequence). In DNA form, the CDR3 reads TGTGCCAGCAGGGGGGGCCCAGGGACCGTCTACGAGCAGTACGTC. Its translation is CASRGGPGTVYEQYV.

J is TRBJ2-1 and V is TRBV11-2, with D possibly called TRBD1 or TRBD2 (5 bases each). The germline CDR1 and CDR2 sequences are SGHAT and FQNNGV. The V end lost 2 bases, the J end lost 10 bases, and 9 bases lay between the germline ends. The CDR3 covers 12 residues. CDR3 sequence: CASSLTGDEQFF. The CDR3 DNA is TGTGCCAGCAGCTTAACCGGGGACGAGCAGTTCTTC. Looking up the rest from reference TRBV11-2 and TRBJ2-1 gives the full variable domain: EAGVAQSPRYKIIEKRQSVAFWCNPISGHATLYWYQQILGQGPKLLIQFQNNGVVDDSQLPKDRFSAERLKGVDSTLKIQPAKLEDSAVYLCASSLTGDEQFFGPGTRLTVL.